The clone carrying this T cell receptor beta chain was observed a few times. What it binds is not known. These data are taken from a study of T-cell reconstitution after alpha-beta-depleted transplantation in children. Study-wide results and caveats: At the one-year point after transplant, T-cell counts and TCRbeta diversity were found to come mostly from T cells that had been newly produced.

This CDR3 has 16 amino acids. Trimming cost V 3 bases and J 1 base; bases outside gene matches: 5. Germline V gene sequence: CDR1 LNHDA, CDR2 SQIVND (reference sequence). Molecular barcoding with unique molecular identifiers was used for the TCRbeta library. TCRdb reprocessed the PCR reads with MiXCR, giving one entry per CDR3 protein. This sample has 440,000 or so distinct CDR3 sequences; over 40% occur once, and the top ten carry around 29%. The chain links TRBV19 to TRBJ2-5; 10 bases fit TRBD2. Here the sequenced sample was PBMCs, taken before TCRalphabeta/CD19-depleted stem cell transplant. The source is a girl aged 2 to 10 with aplastic anemia, due to receive a stem cell transplant. The CDR3 loop is CASSIGLAGVQETQYF. The CDR3 DNA sequence: TGTGCCAGTAGTATCGGCCTAGCGGGGGTCCAAGAGACCCAGTACTTC.